Listed here is a single T cell receptor beta chain. This sample stems from a study of technical replicates of blood from a handful of donors. Produced via immunoSEQ multiplex PCR; TCRdb's table is partial and in-frame only. Altogether roughly 81,000 clones are present, 80% to 90% being singletons, with the ten largest covering around 4.8%. CDR3 length: 15 amino acids. The trim removed 1 base at V and 4 bases at J, leaving 2 bases unmatched. Germline CDR1 is SGHNT and CDR2 is YYREEE (reference sequence). This clonotype originated in a human donor in good health. Some clones in this sample may be carry-over from other donors' samples. The chain combines TRBV5-4 with TRBJ1-2; 12 bases fit TRBD1. The sample comprised PBMCs. The DNA of the CDR3 is TGTGCCAGCAGCTTGCAGGGACAGGGGGCCTATGGCTACACCTTC. Residues: CASSLQGQGAYGYTF. Using reference TRBV5-4 and TRBJ1-2 for the parts outside the CDR3, the full variable domain is ETGVTQSPTHLIKTRGQQVTLRCSSQSGHNTVSWYQQALGQGPQFIFQYYREEENGRGNFPPRFSGLQFPNYSSELNVNALELDDSALYLCASSLQGQGAYGYTFGSGTRLTVV.